This entry features one TCR beta chain sequence. Using immunoSEQ multiplex PCR, the repertoire was profiled, and TCRdb retains in-frame clones only, with some absent. The table shows tens of thousands of clones, with approximately 80% occurring only once. The CDR3 extends over 14 amino acids. From germline, CDR1 is SGHRS and CDR2 YFSETQ. V shed 4 bases and J 5 bases; nucleotides not matched to a gene: 4. This specimen comes from a study of OX40 agonist ivuxolimab in advanced cancers. Drawing of blood for sampling happened at baseline, at cycle 4 day 1, and at cycle 7 day 1. V usage is TRBV5-1 and J usage is TRBJ1-5; TRBD1 matches at 9 bases. The receptor was isolated from an adult with an advanced solid tumor such as melanoma, head and neck, liver or kidney cancer. This specimen was CD4+ or CD8+ T cells sorted from blood, taken in a trial of the OX40 agonist ivuxolimab. The CDR3 sequence is CASSPQGADQPQHF. The CDR3 DNA reads as TGCGCCAGCAGCCCACAGGGGGCTGATCAGCCCCAGCATTTT. Variable domain in full (rest from reference TRBV5-1 and TRBJ1-5): KAGVTQTPRYLIKTRGQQVTLSCSPISGHRSVSWYQQTPGQGLQFLFEYFSETQRNKGNFPGRFSGRQFSNSRSEMNVSTLELGDSALYLCASSPQGADQPQHFGDGTRLSIL.